The present T cell receptor beta chain was sequenced within a study of cytomegalovirus exposure and HLA in healthy donors (dated by TCRdb to the late 2010s). Background on the whole study: In an earlier analysis of 550 to 750 of the donors, 250 to 300 Gb of sequence data and approximately 120 million unique TCR beta sequences from about 179 million T cells were reported. About 310 gigabases of sequencing data and tens of millions of unique TCR sequences were included in an early release covering several hundred HLA-typed donors. Of the approximately 400 genotyped donors, 75% to 85% were placed in the genetic ancestry cluster associated with self-reported Caucasian donors. The aim of the study was to test whether cataloging public T cell receptors could identify signatures of past pathogen exposure. The study used immunosequencing to profile the T cell repertoires of several hundred subjects and linked those repertoires to cytomegalovirus serostatus. In addition to the first cohort of roughly 700 subjects, a separate validation cohort of 120 different subjects was used. The study combined high-throughput TCR immunosequencing, statistical association of individual TCRs with disease status, and machine learning to predict cytomegalovirus infection status. A later analysis re-analyzed previously published TCR beta repertoires from approximately 700 donors and added high-resolution HLA genotyping to study TCR occurrence patterns. Rather than using new phenotypic data, the later analysis identified candidate immune exposures from TCR beta sequences and from how often those sequences occurred across donors. In an earlier analysis of 587 of the donors, high-throughput TCR beta sequencing was used to judge whether each TCR beta V gene segment behaved as functional or pseudogenic. Donor age, sex, ethnicity and CMV serostatus were compiled together with the repertoire data. Genome-wide SNP genotypes for about 65% of the 666 donors were used in a later genetic analysis, which treated that subset as a discovery cohort. All discovery cohort repertoires had been generated on a single sequencing platform. HLA typing included class I and class II loci at four-digit resolution. The number of typed donors differed by locus: roughly 629-640 for A, B, C, DRB1 and DQB1; 522 for DQA1; some 610 for DPA1; and about 470 for DPB1. About five DR-DQ haplotypes were treated as single units for association and clustering because of strong linkage in the cohort. Among under 450 genotyped donors of the cohort, an average of about 240,000 unique TCR beta nucleotide sequences were sequenced per donor, 15% to 20% of them non-productive.

From the germline V gene, CDR1 is MDHEN and CDR2 is SYDVKM. V has 5 bases trimmed and J has 1 base trimmed; junction bases matching no gene number 4. The CDR3 numbers 14 residues from cysteine through phenylalanine. The retained sequence is limited to the CDR3, 42 bases, with the frame set at the first base. General findings and caveats noted by the study authors: Linkage disequilibrium might explain the correlated functional status among segregating V segments, but an unknown experimental factor could not be excluded. A further reported finding was that TCR beta sequences accurately predicted the HLA-A and HLA-B alleles for most subjects in the first cohort. This cohort had only TCR beta chains sequenced, and the lack of alpha or paired-chain data limited which features could be detected. A later analysis found that most CMV-associated TCR beta chains appeared HLA-restricted, with HLA associations seemingly driven largely by CMV exposure. A cluster of highly shared sequence variants was judged likely to be a technical artifact of the sequencing pipeline. According to the authors, the approach could potentially be generalized to other disease states and immunological phenotypes. At a false discovery rate of 0.05, a later analysis linked some 17,000 TCR beta sequences to specific HLA alleles. An association between a missense DCLRE1C variant and V-gene and J-gene trimming of TCR beta chains was found in a later genetic analysis and replicated in an independent cohort. Across donors, most TCR sequences were observed very rarely, whereas some public TCRs were present in many individuals. In an earlier analysis of some 540 of the donors, most TCR beta V segments appeared in productive rearrangements about 87% or about 30% of the time, broadly matching IMGT annotations. The study gave a list of some 150 TCR beta chains associated with cytomegalovirus. Because the 87-base-pair reads could not distinguish some IMGT-functional V segments, including TRBV6-2 and TRBV6-3, those segments were excluded. When HLA alleles, especially DR and DQ, strongly co-occurred, attributing TCR associations to individual alleles was difficult. A later analysis found that HLA-associated TCR beta chains were more clonally expanded and had lower generation probabilities than equally common non-associated chains. The earlier analysis of approximately 540 of the donors excluded roughly 17 rarely observed V segments, including chromosome 9 orphons, because counts were too low. Because HLA typing was missing for some donors at each locus, association tests included only the typed subset. According to a later genetic analysis, donors in an Asian-associated ancestry cluster had fewer N-insertions in productive TCRs than the roughly 660-donor mean. According to a later analysis, TCR association rates differed among HLA loci, with DRB1 alleles showing the most associated TCRs and HLA-C alleles showing the fewest. Three of the identified cytomegalovirus-associated TCR beta chains were confirmed in vitro to be specific for cytomegalovirus antigens. In a later analysis, several top co-occurrence clusters were reported to appear linked to parvovirus B19, influenza, CMV and Epstein-Barr virus. Cytomegalovirus status was reported to be diagnosed by the classifier with high specificity and sensitivity in both the original and validation cohorts. Presence/absence analyses assumed roughly uniform sequencing depth across donors, an assumption that may not hold. The only immune exposure information available for the cohort was CMV serostatus.

The cohort was made up of roughly 670 healthy bone marrow donors. Cohort members were all nominally healthy when sampled, although unrecorded immune exposures were likely present. The donor tested CMV seronegative and was one of the 352 seronegative cohort members. A peripheral blood sample was provided by each donor, and peripheral blood mononuclear cells were used for TCR beta sequencing. Genomic DNA extraction from the blood cell samples was performed with the Qiagen DNeasy Blood Extraction Kit. Library preparation used the immunoSEQ multiplex PCR assay. For the multiplex PCR, a mixture combining 60 forward primers for TCR Vbeta segments and 13 reverse primers for TCR Jbeta segments was used. A multiplex PCR assay on genomic DNA amplified the CDR3 region of rearranged TCR beta genes. The Illumina HiSeq System was used to sequence the amplified TCR beta libraries as 87-base-pair reads. On the authors' methods: A later analysis tallied around 80 million unique TCR beta chains across the 666 repertoires, and roughly 11 million of those chains were shared by two or more donors. Raw reads were error-corrected and collapsed into unique sequences by a nearest-neighbor algorithm in which closely related sequences were merged to remove PCR and sequencing errors. Alignment of CDR3 sequences to IMGT reference sequences was used to assign V, D and J gene segments. For a sequence to be retained, at least a six-nucleotide match to both a V gene segment and a J gene segment was required. Rearrangements were called productive when the CDR3 lacked stop codons and stayed in frame with V and J; all others were non-productive. CDR3 was defined according to IMGT convention as the region running from the second conserved V-encoded cysteine to the conserved J-encoded phenylalanine. In an earlier analysis of approximately 590 of the donors, sequences lacking an unambiguous match to a single V gene segment were excluded. An earlier analysis of 500 to 600 of the donors classified V segments as functional when productive rearrangements were above 56.7% and as segregating when the standard deviation between donors was above 5%. To diagnose cytomegalovirus status from the catalog of TCR beta chain sequences, a statistical classification framework was built. In a later analysis, V and J genes were assigned by comparing TCR nucleotide sequences against IMGT/GENE-DB human TR gene sequences. Using the TCRdist pipeline, a later analysis assigned CDR3 sequences along with most-parsimonious VDJ recombination scenarios. A later analysis defined each TCR beta chain by its CDR3 amino acid sequence plus V-gene family, and excluded reads lacking a unique V-gene family. As a way to deal with suspected cross-contamination and a sequencing artifact, a later analysis dropped roughly 600 nucleotide sequences that were highly shared and had low generation probability. In a later analysis, a clonal expansion index was calculated for each public chain from normalized within-repertoire ranks of inferred template counts. A later analysis computed generation probabilities with a VDJ recombination model fitted to out-of-frame rearrangements, and checked the results against IGoR. In a later analysis, hypergeometric tests were used to score TCR-TCR, TCR-HLA and TCR-CMV co-occurrence, with a repertoire-size bias correction applied to TCR pairs. A later analysis estimated false discovery rates by permuting HLA or CMV assignments 20 times. In a later analysis, co-occurring TCRs were grouped using DBSCAN, with TCRdist sequence similarity added in when clustering inside HLA-allele-positive subsets. Repertoires with fewer than 30,000 or more than 120,000 public chains were left out of co-occurrence clustering, as were roughly five repertoires with anomalous nucleotide sharing. TCRdb limited this immuneACCESS table to in-frame rearrangements with V and J called. A share of clones is missing; checked studies link under half to unresolved V genes, and the rest is unexplained. D and trimming come from the DNA, and the V and J calls and clone size come from that table. In all, the sample holds 130,000 or so clones, and 65% to 80% of those were seen once. Approximately 3.6% of the sample is held by the ten biggest clonotypes.

This clone occurred once. Which antigen it targets is not known. No per-base quality is available; no much larger clone lies one base away. The receptor's source is a man aged 25 to 40 in good health and CMV-seronegative. Sequenced input: PBMCs. Here the chain combines TRBV28 and TRBJ2-5, with TRBD1 matching 7 junction bases. The DNA sequence is given as TGTGCCAGCAGTCCAACAGGGGTCCAAGAGACCCAGTACTTC. This gives the protein CASSPTGVQETQYF.